This record covers a single TCR beta chain. The sample comes from a study of T cell responses to AZD1222 COVID-19 vaccine. With 3 bases removed from V and 3 bases from J, the gap between germline ends came to 12 bases. CDR1 and CDR2 (germline): SGDLS, YYNGEE. The CDR3 spans 14 residues. The assay was immunoSEQ multiplex PCR, and TCRdb's table has in-frame clones only and misses some. The sample consists of about 93,000 clones, approximately 90% of them appearing once. The chain joins TRBV9 to TRBJ1-1; weak D call: TRBD1 (5 bases). This material consisted of peripheral blood, taken 28 days after the second AZD1222 dose. The TCR was taken from an adult who received the AZD1222 COVID-19 vaccine. The CDR3 loop reads CASSGGLGDTEAFF. CDR3 DNA sequence: TGTGCCAGCAGCGGGGGCCTGGGGGACACTGAAGCTTTCTTT.